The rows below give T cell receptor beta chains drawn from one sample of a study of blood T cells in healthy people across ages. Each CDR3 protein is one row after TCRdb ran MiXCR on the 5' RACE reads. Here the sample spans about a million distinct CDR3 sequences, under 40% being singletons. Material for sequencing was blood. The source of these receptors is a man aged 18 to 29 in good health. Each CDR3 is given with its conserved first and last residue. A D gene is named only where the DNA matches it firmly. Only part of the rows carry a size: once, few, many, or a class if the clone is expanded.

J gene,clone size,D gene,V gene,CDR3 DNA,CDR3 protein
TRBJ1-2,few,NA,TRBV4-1,TGCGCCAGCAGCCAATCAGCGGGGCCCAATAACTATGGCTACACCTTC,CASSQSAGPNNYGYTF
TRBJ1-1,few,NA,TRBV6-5,TGTGCCAGCAGTTACTCGAGAGGGGGAGAGGAGAACACTGAAGCTTTCTTT,CASSYSRGGEENTEAFF
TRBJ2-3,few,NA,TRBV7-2,TGTGCCAGCAGCTGGGGTCTTAGCACAGATACGCAGTATTTT,CASSWGLSTDTQYF
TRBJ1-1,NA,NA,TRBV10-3,TGTGCCATCAGTGAGGGCAGGGAGGGATTTTGGAACACTGAAGCTTTCTTT,CAISEGREGFWNTEAFF
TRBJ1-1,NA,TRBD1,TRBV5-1,TGCGCCAGCAGCGCGCCCCGGGACAGGGGTGTCACTGAAGCTTTCTTT,CASSAPRDRGVTEAFF
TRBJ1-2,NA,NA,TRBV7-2,TGTGCCAGCAGCTTAGATGGCAGGGGCCGAGGTGGCTACACCTTC,CASSLDGRGRGGYTF
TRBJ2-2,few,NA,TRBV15,TGTGCCACCAGCCCCTTGGACCAGGACACCGGGGAGCTGTTTTTT,CATSPLDQDTGELFF
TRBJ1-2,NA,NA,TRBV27,TGTGCCAGCAGTCCAACCGGAGCCAAGGGCTATGGCTACACCTTC,CASSPTGAKGYGYTF
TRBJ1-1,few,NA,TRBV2,TGTGCCAGCAGTGAAGATCTTGGGAACACTGAAGCTTTCTTT,CASSEDLGNTEAFF
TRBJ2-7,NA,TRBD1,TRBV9,TGTGCCAGCAGCGTAGGGGGACAGCTCTGCAATGAGCAGTACTTC,CASSVGGQLCNEQYF
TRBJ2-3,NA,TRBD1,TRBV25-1,TGTGCCAGCAGCGGAACTCCACAGGGGATCGGCACAGATACGCAGTATTTT,CASSGTPQGIGTDTQYF
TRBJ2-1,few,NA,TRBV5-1,TGCGCCAGCCAGGGTATGAATGAGCAGTTCTTC,CASQGMNEQFF
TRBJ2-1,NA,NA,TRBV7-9,TGTGCCAGCAGCTTAGTTCACGAAACCTACAATGAGCAGTTCTTC,CASSLVHETYNEQFF
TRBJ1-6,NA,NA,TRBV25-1,TGTGCCAGCAGTGAAGGGACGGACTATAATTCACCCCTCCACTTT,CASSEGTDYNSPLHF
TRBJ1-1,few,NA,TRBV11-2,TGTGCCAGCAGCTCATCGGAGGCGTACACTGAAGCTTTCTTT,CASSSSEAYTEAFF
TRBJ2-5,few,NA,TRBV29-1,TGCAGCGTTGAGGAACCGGGGGTCCAAGAGACCCAGTACTTC,CSVEEPGVQETQYF
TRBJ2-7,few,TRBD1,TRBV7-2,TGTGCCAGCAGCACGCGACAGGGCGGGGAGCAGTACTTC,CASSTRQGGEQYF
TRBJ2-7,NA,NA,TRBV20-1,TGCAGTGCTACAGGACCGAACTACGAGCAGTACTTC,CSATGPNYEQYF
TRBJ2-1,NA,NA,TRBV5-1,TGCGCCAGCACCCTCCCCGAGTACAATGAGCAGTTCTTC,CASTLPEYNEQFF
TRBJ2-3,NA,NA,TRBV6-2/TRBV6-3,TGTGCCAGCACCCCAACAGTGAGGGCGGGGCTAGATACGCAGTATTTT,CASTPTVRAGLDTQYF
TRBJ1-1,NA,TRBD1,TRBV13,TGTGCCAGCAGCCGGGACAGGGGGGGGTACACTGAAGCTTTCTTT,CASSRDRGGYTEAFF
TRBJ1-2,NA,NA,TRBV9,TGTGCCAGCAGCGCCTCAGTGGGAAGCTATGGCTACACCTTC,CASSASVGSYGYTF